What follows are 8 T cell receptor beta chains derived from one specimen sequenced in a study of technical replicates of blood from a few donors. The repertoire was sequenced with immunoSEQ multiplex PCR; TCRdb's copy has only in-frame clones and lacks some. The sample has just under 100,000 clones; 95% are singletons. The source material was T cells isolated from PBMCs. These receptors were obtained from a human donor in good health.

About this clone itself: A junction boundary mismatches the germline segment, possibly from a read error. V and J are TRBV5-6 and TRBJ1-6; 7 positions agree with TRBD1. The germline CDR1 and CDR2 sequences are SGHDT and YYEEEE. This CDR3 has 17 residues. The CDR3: CASTLGPLGQLNSPLHF. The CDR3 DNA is TGTGCCAGCACCTTGGGTCCCCTGGGACAGTTGAATTCACCCCTCCACTTT.

CDR3 in DNA: TGTGCCAGCAGCCTCACAGGGGGAGAAGCTTTCTTT. Translated: CASSLTGGEAFF. The chain recombines TRBV7-8 with TRBJ1-1; 8 bases line up with TRBD1. The V segment lost 5 bases and the J segment 8 bases; nucleotides outside the gene matches: 4. Germline lookup yields CDR1 SGHVS and CDR2 FQNEAQ. The CDR3 length is 12 residues.

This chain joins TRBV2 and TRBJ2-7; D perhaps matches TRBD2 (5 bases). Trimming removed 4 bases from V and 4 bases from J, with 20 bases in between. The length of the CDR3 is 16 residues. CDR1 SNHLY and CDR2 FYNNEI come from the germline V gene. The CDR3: CASSAPLLVEVYEQYF. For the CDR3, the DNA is TGTGCCAGCAGTGCGCCGTTATTAGTGGAGGTTTACGAGCAGTACTTC.

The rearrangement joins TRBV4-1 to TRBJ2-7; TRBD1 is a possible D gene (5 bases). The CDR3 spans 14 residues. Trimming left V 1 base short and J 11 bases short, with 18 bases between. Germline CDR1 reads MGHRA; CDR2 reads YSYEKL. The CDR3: CASSQGLRDRVEYF. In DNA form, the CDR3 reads TGCGCCAGCAGCCAAGGACTTCGCGACAGAGTGGAGTACTTC.

CDR3 sequence reads: CASNNGRWSEQFF. The CDR3 DNA is TGTGCCAGCAATAACGGGAGATGGAGTGAGCAGTTCTTC. The V gene is TRBV2, the J gene TRBJ2-1; D may be TRBD2 (6 bases). The germline V gene encodes CDR1 SNHLY and CDR2 FYNNEI. This CDR3 is built from 13 residues. V lost 7 bases, J lost 9 bases, and 16 bases lay in between.

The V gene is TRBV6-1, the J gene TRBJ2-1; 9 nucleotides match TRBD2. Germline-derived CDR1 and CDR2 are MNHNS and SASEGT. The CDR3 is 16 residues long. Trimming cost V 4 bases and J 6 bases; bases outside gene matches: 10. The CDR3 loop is CASSVGLAGWGNEQFF. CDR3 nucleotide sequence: TGTGCCAGCAGTGTCGGCCTAGCGGGGTGGGGCAATGAGCAGTTCTTC.

For the CDR3, the DNA is TGTGCCAGTAGTAGCGGGACAGGATATCAGCCCCAGCATTTT. Translating gives CASSSGTGYQPQHF. The chain joins TRBV19 to TRBJ1-5, with TRBD1 matching over 8 bases. Losses at the gene ends were 4 bases for V and 5 bases for J; bases not matched to a gene: 4. The length of the CDR3 is 14 residues. Germline assignment: CDR1 LNHDA and CDR2 SQIVND (reference sequence).

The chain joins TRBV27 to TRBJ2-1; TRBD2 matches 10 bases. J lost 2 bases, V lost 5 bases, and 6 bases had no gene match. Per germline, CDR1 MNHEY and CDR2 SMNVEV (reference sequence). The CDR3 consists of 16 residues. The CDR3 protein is CASSPGLADTYNEQFF. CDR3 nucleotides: TGTGCCAGCAGTCCAGGACTAGCGGACACCTACAATGAGCAGTTCTTC.